This entry describes one T cell receptor beta chain. Clones were sequenced by immunoSEQ multiplex PCR, and TCRdb holds only the in-frame ones, with some missing. The sample has around 100,000 clones, approximately 80% seen once. These data belong to a study of blood T cell repertoires in COVID-19. The source of this sequence is a human donor in a cohort sampled during active or convalescent COVID-19. Sequencing used peripheral blood.

CDR3 in amino acids: CASSTGLAGGFSKTQYF. CDR3 nucleotides: TGTGCCAGCAGCACGGGACTAGCGGGGGGCTTCTCGAAGACCCAGTACTTC. This sequence joins TRBV3-1 (or the pseudogene TRBV3-2) and TRBJ2-5, with 15 bases aligning to TRBD2. From germline, CDR1 is LGHDT and CDR2 YNNKEL (reference sequence). The V gene end was trimmed by 5 bases and the J gene end by 6 bases; junction bases not matched to a gene: 10. CDR3 length equals 17 residues.